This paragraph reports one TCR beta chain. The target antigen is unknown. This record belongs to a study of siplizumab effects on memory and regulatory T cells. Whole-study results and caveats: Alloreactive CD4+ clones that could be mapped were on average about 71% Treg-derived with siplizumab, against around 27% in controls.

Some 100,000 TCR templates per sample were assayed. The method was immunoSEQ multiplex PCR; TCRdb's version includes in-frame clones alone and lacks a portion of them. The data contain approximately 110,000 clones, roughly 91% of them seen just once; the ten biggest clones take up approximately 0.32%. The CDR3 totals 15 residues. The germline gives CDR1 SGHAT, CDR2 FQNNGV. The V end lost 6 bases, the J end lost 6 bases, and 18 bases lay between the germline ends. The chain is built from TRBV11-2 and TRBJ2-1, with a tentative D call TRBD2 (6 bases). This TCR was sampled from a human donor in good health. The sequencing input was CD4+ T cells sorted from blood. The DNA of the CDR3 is TGTGCCAGCAGTTCTACCCTGACTAGGGCCAATGAGCAGTTCTTC. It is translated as CASSSTLTRANEQFF.